This TCR beta chain is from a study of blood T cell repertoires in COVID-19. About the research overall: Sites in the United States, Italy and Spain provided acute and convalescent COVID-19 samples. From T cells, B-cell-depleted T cells, or PBMCs came the material, which was cDNA or gDNA.

Germline loops: CDR1 SNHLY, CDR2 FYNNEI. The CDR3 sequence is 14 residues long. Note on this clone: Germline and junction disagree at one end, which may indicate a read error.

Per the original data handling: Estimation of nucleated cell counts was performed using reference gene primer amplification. Some clones are missing from TCRdb's copy, which holds only in-frame ones; the method was immunoSEQ multiplex PCR. The DNA gave D and trimming, while V, J and clone size come from that table. The sample lists about 100,000 clones; 70% to 90% were seen once. V is TRBV2 and J is TRBJ1-2; the match to TRBD1 covers 7 bases. This sequence was found in a woman in her twenties or thirties with acute or convalescent COVID-19. Sequencing used peripheral blood. CDR3 DNA: TGTGCCAGCAGGGAAGACAGGGTGGTAGATGGCTACACCTTC. Translating it yields CASREDRVVDGYTF.